The 11 T cell receptor beta chains below were found in one sample sequenced in a study of human T cells and chemical hapten exposure. The authors extracted total RNA from unfractionated whole blood. TCRdb passed the 5' RACE reads through MiXCR, listing each CDR3 protein once. The table has roughly 110,000 distinct CDR3 sequences, 19% seen once; the top ten hold around 2.7%. Every receptor here comes from a human donor in good health.

This chain joins TRBV12-3 or TRBV12-4 and TRBJ2-4; 7 positions match TRBD1. V was clipped by 2 bases and J by 4 bases; unmatched bases: 5. The CDR3 totals 15 residues. CDR3 coding DNA: TGTGCCAGCAGTTTAACGAGGGACAGAAAAAACATTCAGTACTTC. Amino acids: CASSLTRDRKNIQYF.

This clonotype came up many times. The V and J genes are TRBV29-1 and TRBJ2-7; TRBD1 matches at 7 bases. The ends lost 1 base at V and 4 bases at J; junction bases unmatched: 7. The CDR3 is 14 residues long. Per germline, CDR1 SQVTM and CDR2 ANQGSEA. CDR3 sequence (DNA): TGCAGCGTTGAAGCATGGACAGGTACTTACGAGCAGTACTTC. Its translation: CSVEAWTGTYEQYF.

This clonotype came up a few times. V gene TRBV27 combines with J gene TRBJ2-1; 10 positions match TRBD2. The CDR3 sequence is 16 residues long. V gave up 0 bases and J gave up 6 bases; unmatched junction bases: 5. Germline CDR1 is MNHEY and CDR2 is SMNVEV (reference sequence). The CDR3 sequence: CASSLSLGLASNEQFF. DNA for the CDR3: TGTGCCAGCAGTTTATCGTTGGGACTAGCGAGCAATGAGCAGTTCTTC.

The rearrangement links TRBV3-1 to TRBJ2-6; D is perhaps TRBD1 or TRBD2 (5 bases each). Germline V lookup: CDR1 LGHDT, CDR2 YNNKEL (reference sequence). The V end lost 7 bases, the J end lost 2 bases, and 9 bases lay between the germline ends. The CDR3 covers 14 residues. As DNA, the CDR3 is TGTGCCAGCACGAGGGGTGCTGGGGCCAACGTCCTGACTTTC. Its translation: CASTRGAGANVLTF. The full variable domain, in which reference TRBV3-1 and TRBJ2-6 provide the parts outside the CDR3, is DTAVSQTPKYLVTQMGNDKSIKCEQNLGHDTMYWYKQDSKKFLKIMFSYNNKELIINETVPNRFSPKSPDKAHLNLHINSLELGDSAVYFCASTRGAGANVLTFGAGSRLTVL.

Only a few counts were recorded for this clonotype. J is TRBJ2-1 and V is TRBV6-5; TRBD1 agrees at 10 bases. J gave up 4 bases and V 6 bases, and 12 bases lay outside the gene matches. The CDR3 loop spans 17 amino acids. Germline V gene sequence: CDR1 MNHEY, CDR2 SVGAGI. The chain's CDR3 is CASRSGWGDRGYNEQFF. In DNA, the CDR3 is TGTGCCAGCAGATCCGGGTGGGGGGACAGGGGTTACAATGAGCAGTTCTTC.

This chain uses TRBV6-1 with TRBJ2-7; tentatively, D is TRBD1 or TRBD2 (5 bases each). The CDR3 is made up of 15 amino acids. V was cut by 6 bases and J by 6 bases, with 21 bases left in between. Germline values: CDR1 MNHNS, CDR2 SASEGT. CDR3 region: CASSPWDPLKFEQYF. The CDR3 DNA reads TGTGCCAGCAGCCCATGGGACCCGCTTAAATTCGAGCAGTACTTC.

This clonotype was seen only a few times. The V and J genes are TRBV7-9 and TRBJ1-5; TRBD1 might be the D (5 bases). V shed 1 base and J shed 3 bases, with 10 bases lying between them. CDR1 and CDR2 from the germline V gene are SEHNR and FQNEAQ (reference sequence). The CDR3 is 15 residues long. The chain's CDR3 is CASSLESGPNQPQHF. The DNA for the CDR3 is TGTGCCAGCAGCTTAGAATCGGGGCCCAATCAGCCCCAGCATTTT.

The rearrangement joins TRBV19 to TRBJ2-2; 11 nucleotides match TRBD2. The CDR3 spans 15 residues. The J segment lost 1 base and the V segment lost 9 bases, leaving 4 bases of the junction unmatched. Germline CDR1 reads LNHDA; CDR2 reads SQIVND (reference sequence). DNA of the CDR3: TGTGCCAGCCTCGGGACTAGCGGGAACACCGGGGAGCTGTTTTTT. This codes for CASLGTSGNTGELFF.

The chain employs TRBV12-3 or TRBV12-4 and TRBJ2-2; TRBD2 matches at 9 bases. The CDR3 has 16 residues. Losses at the gene ends were 5 bases for V and 6 bases for J; bases not matched to a gene: 10. The CDR3 sequence: CASSLPSGVGPGELFF. CDR3 sequence (DNA): TGTGCCAGCAGTCTCCCTAGCGGGGTCGGTCCCGGGGAGCTGTTTTTT.

V is TRBV7-2 and J is TRBJ2-1; no clear D gene. V was shortened by 2 bases and J by 0 bases, with 8 bases between the two germline ends. CDR1 is SGHTA and CDR2 is FQGNSA in the germline V gene. This CDR3 has 15 residues. The CDR3 DNA follows: TGTGCCAGCAGCTTAAGCCAGGTCTCCTACAATGAGCAGTTCTTC. The encoded protein is CASSLSQVSYNEQFF.

The chain combines TRBV12-3 or TRBV12-4 with TRBJ2-3; 10 bases align to TRBD1. The CDR3 spans 16 residues. After removal of 2 bases from V and 2 bases from J, the junction contained 4 bases not matched to a gene. DNA of the CDR3: TGTGCCAGCAGTTTATCCGGGACAGGGGTCACAGATACGCAGTATTTT. Translated, it gives CASSLSGTGVTDTQYF.